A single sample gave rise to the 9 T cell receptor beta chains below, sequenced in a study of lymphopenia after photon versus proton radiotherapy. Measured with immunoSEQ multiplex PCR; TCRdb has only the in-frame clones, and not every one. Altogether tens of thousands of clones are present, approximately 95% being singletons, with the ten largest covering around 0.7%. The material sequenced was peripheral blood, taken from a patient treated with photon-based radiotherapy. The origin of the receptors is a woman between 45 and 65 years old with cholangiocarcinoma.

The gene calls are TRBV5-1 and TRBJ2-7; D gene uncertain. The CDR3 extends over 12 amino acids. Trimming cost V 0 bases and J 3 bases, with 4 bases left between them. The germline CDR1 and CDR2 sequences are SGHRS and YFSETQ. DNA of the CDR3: TGCGCCAGCAGCTTGGAGAACTACGAGCAGTACTTC. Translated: CASSLENYEQYF.

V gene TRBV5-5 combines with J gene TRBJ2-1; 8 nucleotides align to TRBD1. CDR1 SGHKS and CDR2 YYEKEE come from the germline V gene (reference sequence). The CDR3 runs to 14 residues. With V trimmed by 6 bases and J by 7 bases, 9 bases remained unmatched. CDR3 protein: CASTTTGVRNEQFF. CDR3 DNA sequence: TGTGCCAGCACCACGACAGGGGTCAGGAATGAGCAGTTCTTC.

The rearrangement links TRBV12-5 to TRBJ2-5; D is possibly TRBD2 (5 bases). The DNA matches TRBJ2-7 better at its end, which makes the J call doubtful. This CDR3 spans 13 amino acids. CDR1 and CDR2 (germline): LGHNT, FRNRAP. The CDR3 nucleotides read TGTGCTAGTGCCCCGGACTGGGAATACGAGCAGTACTTC. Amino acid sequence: CASAPDWEYEQYF.

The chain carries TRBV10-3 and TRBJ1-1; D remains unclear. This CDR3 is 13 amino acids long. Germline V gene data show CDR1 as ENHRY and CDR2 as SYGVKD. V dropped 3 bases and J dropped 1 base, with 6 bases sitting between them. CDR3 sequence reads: CAISESGNTEAFF. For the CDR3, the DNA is TGTGCCATCAGTGAAAGCGGGAACACTGAAGCTTTCTTT.

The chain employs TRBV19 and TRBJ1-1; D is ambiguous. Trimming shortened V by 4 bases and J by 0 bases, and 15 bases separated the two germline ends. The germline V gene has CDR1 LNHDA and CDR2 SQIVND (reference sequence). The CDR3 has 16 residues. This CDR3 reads CASSTPRSPMNTEAFF. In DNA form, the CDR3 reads TGTGCCAGTAGTACCCCCCGGAGTCCCATGAACACTGAAGCTTTCTTT.

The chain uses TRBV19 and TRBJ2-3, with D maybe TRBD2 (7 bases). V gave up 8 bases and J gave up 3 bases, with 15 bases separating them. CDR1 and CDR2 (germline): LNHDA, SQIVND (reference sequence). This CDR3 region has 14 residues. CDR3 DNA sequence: TGTGCCAGTCGGATGGGGGGGGCTACAGATACGCAGTATTTT. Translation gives CASRMGGATDTQYF.

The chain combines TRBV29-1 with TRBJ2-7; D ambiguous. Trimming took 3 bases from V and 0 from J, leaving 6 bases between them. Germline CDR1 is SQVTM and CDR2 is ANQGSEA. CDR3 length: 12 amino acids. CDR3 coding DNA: TGCAGCGTTGAGGCACCCTCCTACGAGCAGTACTTC. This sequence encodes CSVEAPSYEQYF.

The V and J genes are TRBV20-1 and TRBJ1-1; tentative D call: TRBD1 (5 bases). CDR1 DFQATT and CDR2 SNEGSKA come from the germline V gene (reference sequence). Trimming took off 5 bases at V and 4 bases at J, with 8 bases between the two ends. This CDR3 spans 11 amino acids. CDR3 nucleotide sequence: TGCAGTGCTGGAAGGGGCACTGAAGCTTTCTTT. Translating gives CSAGRGTEAFF.

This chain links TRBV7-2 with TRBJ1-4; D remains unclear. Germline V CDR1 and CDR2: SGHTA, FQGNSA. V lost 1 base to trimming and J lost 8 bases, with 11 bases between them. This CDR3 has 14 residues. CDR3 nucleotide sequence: TGTGCCAGCAGCTTAGGGCTGAGGTCGGAAAAACTGTTTTTT. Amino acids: CASSLGLRSEKLFF.